This T cell receptor (beta chain) was found in a study of radiotherapy plus CTLA-4 blockade in lung cancer. Findings and caveats of the study: Reported findings show early blood T cell clone dynamics, with interferon-beta, best predicted response. In blood, TCR clones derived from the tumor expanded after radiotherapy plus ipilimumab.

Notes on this clone: No antigen is known for it.

This table comes from immunoSEQ multiplex PCR, and its TCRdb copy is limited to in-frame clones, with some not included. Here the sample spans over 15,000 clones, roughly 88% being singletons. The CDR3 is made up of 16 amino acids. The junction had 8 bases not matched to a gene; V was cut back by 5 bases and J by 4 bases. Germline CDR1 reads MDHEN; CDR2 reads SYDVKM. The chain carries TRBV28 and TRBJ1-2, with TRBD1 matching over 12 bases. The sequence came from a human donor with non-small cell lung cancer whose response to radiotherapy plus ipilimumab could not be evaluated. This material consisted of peripheral blood, taken from a patient treated with radiotherapy plus ipilimumab. CDR3 region: CASSPGTGGGIYGYTF. The CDR3 DNA sequence: TGTGCCAGCAGTCCGGGGACAGGGGGCGGGATCTATGGCTACACCTTC.